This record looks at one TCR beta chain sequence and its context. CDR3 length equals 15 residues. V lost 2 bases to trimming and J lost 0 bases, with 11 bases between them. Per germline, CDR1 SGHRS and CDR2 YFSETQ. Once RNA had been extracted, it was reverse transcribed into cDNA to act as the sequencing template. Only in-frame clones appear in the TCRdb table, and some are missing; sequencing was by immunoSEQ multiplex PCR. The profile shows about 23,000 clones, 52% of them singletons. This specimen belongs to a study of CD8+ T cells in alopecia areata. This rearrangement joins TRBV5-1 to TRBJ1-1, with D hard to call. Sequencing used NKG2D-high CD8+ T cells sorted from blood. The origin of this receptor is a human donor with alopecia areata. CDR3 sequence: CASSLGRSMNTEAFF. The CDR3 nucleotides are TGCGCCAGCAGCTTAGGCCGGTCAATGAACACTGAAGCTTTCTTT.